These 6 T cell receptor beta chains share one sample of origin, sequenced in a study of T cell responses to AZD1222 COVID-19 vaccine. The protocol was immunoSEQ multiplex PCR, while the TCRdb copy is restricted to in-frame clones and leaves out a portion. The sample has about 160,000 clones; 80% to 95% are singletons. The input for sequencing was peripheral blood, taken on day 0 of AZD1222 vaccination. These receptors all come from an adult in good health.

The chain uses TRBV6-6 and TRBJ2-6, with unresolved D. Germline values: CDR1 MNHNY, CDR2 SVGAGI (reference sequence). The germline V and J ends were trimmed by 6 bases and 0 bases, with 6 bases remaining between them. This CDR3 has 14 residues. CDR3 sequence (DNA): TGTGCCAGCAGCATTCCCTCTGGGGCCAACGTCCTGACTTTC. Its translation: CASSIPSGANVLTF.

In its sample, this clone was seen once. V gene TRBV7-2 combines with J gene TRBJ2-3, with D possibly TRBD2 on 5 matching bases. The CDR3 is 16 residues long. Trimming pared 3 bases from V and 4 bases from J, leaving 17 bases between. CDR1 SGHTA and CDR2 FQGNSA come from the germline V gene. CDR3 amino acids: CASSFYITDGADTQYF. DNA of the CDR3: TGTGCCAGCAGCTTTTATATTACCGACGGGGCAGATACGCAGTATTTT.

The CDR3 is CASGLVLLAGGPGNEQFF. CDR3 nucleotides: TGTGCTAGTGGTTTGGTATTACTAGCGGGAGGGCCGGGCAATGAGCAGTTCTTC. The gene calls are TRBV12-5 and TRBJ2-1; 13 nucleotides match TRBD2. The CDR3 runs 18 residues. Looked up from germline, CDR1 is LGHNT and CDR2 is FRNRAP. V gave up 0 bases and J gave up 6 bases; unmatched junction bases: 8.

The chain carries TRBV28 and TRBJ1-2; D remains unclear. There are 11 residues in the CDR3. V lost 10 bases to trimming and J lost 5 bases, with 11 bases between them. Germline V gene lookup returns CDR1 MDHEN and CDR2 SYDVKM. CDR3 coding DNA: TGTGCCATCATGCAGAAATATGGCTACACCTTC. Its translation: CAIMQKYGYTF.

The V and J genes are TRBV10-2 and TRBJ1-2, with no clear D. Germline-derived CDR1 and CDR2 are WSHSY and SAAADI. Trimming removed 3 bases from V and 6 bases from J, with 11 bases in between. The CDR3 extends over 13 amino acids. The CDR3 DNA reads TGCGCCAGCAGTGACGCTCAGAACCATGGCTACACCTTC. Translating it yields CASSDAQNHGYTF.

The chain recombines TRBV10-3 with TRBJ2-7; D is unresolved. Trimming shortened V by 2 bases and J by 2 bases, and 1 base separated the two germline ends. Germline CDR1 reads ENHRY; CDR2 reads SYGVKD. The CDR3 runs 11 residues. CDR3 DNA sequence: TGTGCCATCAGTGAGACCTACGAGCAGTACTTC. Its protein is CAISETYEQYF.